This section outlines one T cell receptor (beta chain) sequence together with its context. This record belongs to a study of blood T cell repertoires in COVID-19. About the research overall: There were acute and convalescent COVID-19 samples, and they came from the United States, Italy and Spain. The cDNA or gDNA used as material had been derived from T cells, B-cell-depleted T cells, or PBMCs.

The CDR3 contains 13 residues. V was cut by 5 bases and J by 4 bases, with 11 bases left in between. Germline lookup yields CDR1 LNHDA and CDR2 SQIVND (reference sequence). Seattle-derived patients entered the study during active infection and were followed longitudinally. Per the authors' pipeline: For nucleated cells, counts were estimated from reference gene primer amplification. Measured with immunoSEQ multiplex PCR; TCRdb has only the in-frame clones, and not every one. V, J and clone size are taken as reported in that table, and D and trimming were inferred from the DNA itself. The sample has some 180,000 clones, 81% seen once; the top ten hold 12%.

The V call is TRBV19, the J call TRBJ1-2, with a weak D call TRBD1 (6 bases). The sample taken for sequencing was peripheral blood. The clonotype originates from a woman aged 80 or older with COVID-19, enrolled during active disease. CDR3 residues: CASSWTVLYGYTF. For the CDR3, the DNA is TGTGCCAGTAGTTGGACAGTACTCTATGGCTACACCTTC.